This entry features one T cell receptor (beta chain) sequence. Original processing methods: Amplification of reference gene primers provided the estimated nucleated cell counts. This table comes from immunoSEQ multiplex PCR, and its TCRdb copy is limited to in-frame clones, with some not included. The V and J calls and clone size come from that table; D and trimming were worked out from the DNA. The sample holds 200,000 to 250,000 clones, roughly 87% seen once. Participants spanned ages about 18 to 95 years and resided in 20 to 25 US areas. The sample originates from a study of blood T cell repertoires in COVID-19. About the study: Whether acute or convalescent, the COVID-19 samples came from the United States, Italy and Spain.

The J segment lost 0 bases and the V segment lost 0 bases, leaving 3 bases of the junction unmatched. The CDR3 loop spans 17 amino acids. Germline V gene lookup returns CDR1 LGHNA and CDR2 YSLEER. Material for sequencing was PBMCs or T cells enriched from blood (not recorded which). The sequence was obtained from a man between 18 and 29 years old with acute COVID-19. V usage is TRBV4-3 and J usage is TRBJ1-4; 8 nucleotides line up with TRBD1. The CDR3 nucleotides read TGCGCCAGCAGCCAAGAGGGACAGGTTGCAACTAATGAAAAACTGTTTTTT. Encoded protein: CASSQEGQVATNEKLFF.